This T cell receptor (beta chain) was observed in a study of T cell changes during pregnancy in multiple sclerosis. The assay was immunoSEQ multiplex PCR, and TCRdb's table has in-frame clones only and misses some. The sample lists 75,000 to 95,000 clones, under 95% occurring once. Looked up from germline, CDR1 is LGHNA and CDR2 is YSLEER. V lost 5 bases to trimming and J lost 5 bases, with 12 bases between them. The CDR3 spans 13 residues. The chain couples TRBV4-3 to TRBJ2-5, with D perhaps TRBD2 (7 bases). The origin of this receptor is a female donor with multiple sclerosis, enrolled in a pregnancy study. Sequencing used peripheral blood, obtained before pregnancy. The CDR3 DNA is TGCGCCAGCAGCGACGGGGGGCGGGAGACCCAGTACTTC. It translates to CASSDGGRETQYF.